The clone carrying this T cell receptor beta chain was recorded only once. Its cognate antigen is unknown. A read error may produce the germline difference seen at one junction end. CDR1 and CDR2 from the germline V gene are MNHEY and SMNVEV (reference sequence). The CDR3 sequence is 15 residues long. This sample is part of a study of vaccination and CD4 T cells after COVID-19. Study details: Two mRNA vaccine doses were given, either BNT162b2 or mRNA-1273.

Points from the study as a whole: In convalescent patients, a median around 86% of reactive clones appeared only post-vaccination. Apart from involving relatively few convalescent patients, the work omitted early post-infection timepoints.

The treatment denotes: roughly 11-day PBMC culture with coronavirus spike peptide pools or control peptides (ViraFEST assay). Cultured CD4+ T cell DNA underwent sequencing with the Oncomine TCR Beta short-read assay. The template was genomic DNA from cultured CD4+ T cells. TCRdb fed the PCR reads into MiXCR, producing one record per CDR3 protein. The table lists 6,000 to 7,500 distinct CDR3 sequences, less than 20% of them singletons. This clonotype was sampled from a human donor who had recovered from COVID-19. J is TRBJ2-2 and V is TRBV27, with 9 bases identical to TRBD2. Source material: CD4+ T cells from blood, cultured in vitro. The CDR3 sequence: CASRGGGVLTGEMFF. Here the CDR3 DNA reads TGTGCCAGCAGAGGCGGGGGGGTGCTCACCGGGGAGATGTTTTTT.